This TCR beta chain was captured in a study of T-cell memory formation after mild COVID-19. Using its own MiXCR run on the 5' RACE reads, TCRdb lists one record per CDR3 protein. The table shows roughly 300,000 distinct CDR3 sequences, with 15% to 20% occurring only once. Per the germline V gene, CDR1 is MNHEY and CDR2 is SVGEGT. Trimming removed 6 bases from V and 0 bases from J; junction bases left unmatched: 2. The CDR3 contains 14 residues. The sequenced material came from PBMCs or a T cell subset sorted from them (not recorded which). The chain links TRBV6-2 or TRBV6-3 to TRBJ2-7, with TRBD2 identical over 10 bases. The receptor comes from a man younger than 30 who had mild COVID-19 (a few samples of this study predate the infection). Cell type and time point are not known. CDR3 sequence: CASSWTSGSYEQYF. The DNA of the CDR3 is TGTGCCAGCAGCTGGACTAGCGGCTCCTACGAGCAGTACTTC.